These T cell receptor beta chains were read from a single sample in a study of CD8+ T cells in alopecia areata. Profiling relied on immunoSEQ multiplex PCR, and the TCRdb table lists in-frame clones only, not all of them. The top ten hold roughly 5% of the sample, which has 180,000 or so clones, nearly 60% seen once. The sample in question was CD4+ T cells sorted from blood, obtained at week 24, from a patient treated with tofacitinib. The receptor source for this set is a human donor with alopecia areata. CDR3s include the opening cysteine and the closing phenylalanine or tryptophan. The D gene is left open where the match is weak. Only part of the rows carry a size: once, few, many, or a class if the clone is expanded.

clone_size	cdr3_length	j_call	v_call	d_call	cdr3_nt	cdr3_aa
NA	14	TRBJ1-1	TRBV18	TRBD1	TGTGCCAGCTCACCAATAACGGACAGGGTGAAAGCTTTCTTT	CASSPITDRVKAFF
once	15	TRBJ1-5	TRBV28	NA	TGTGCCAGCAGACTAGGGACACATAGCAATCAGCCCCAGCATTTT	CASRLGTHSNQPQHF
NA	14	TRBJ2-3	TRBV6-7	NA	TGTGCCAGCAGTCCCCCGCTATCACCAGATACGCAGTATTTT	CASSPPLSPDTQYF
NA	16	TRBJ2-5	TRBV5-1	NA	TGCGCCAGCAGCTTGGCGGGACACGGACCTCAAGAGACCCAGTACTTC	CASSLAGHGPQETQYF
NA	14	TRBJ2-5	TRBV11-3	TRBD2	TGTGCCAGCAGCGCACGGGGGGGCAGAGAGACCCAGTACTTC	CASSARGGRETQYF
NA	15	TRBJ1-1	TRBV4-1	TRBD1	TGCGCCAGCAGCCATCAGGGGGCCGCGAACACTGAAGCTTTCTTT	CASSHQGAANTEAFF
NA	12	TRBJ2-1	TRBV2	TRBD2	TGTGCCAGCATGGGAGGGGTGGTTGAGCAGTTCTTC	CASMGGVVEQFF
medium-sized	15	TRBJ2-3	TRBV5-6	NA	TGTGCCAGCAGCTTCACAGGGCCTCGCACAGATACGCAGTATTTT	CASSFTGPRTDTQYF
NA	12	TRBJ1-2	TRBV29-1	TRBD1	TGCAGCGCTGTGACAGGGGGCCTTGGCTACACCTTC	CSAVTGGLGYTF
NA	15	TRBJ2-1	TRBV23-1	NA	TGCGCCAGCAGTCAATCGGGCAGGGGAACACATGAGCAGTTCTTC	CASSQSGRGTHEQFF
NA	14	TRBJ1-1	TRBV5-1	NA	TGCGCCAGCAGCTTGGGAGAGGGCGGCACTGAAGCTTTCTTT	CASSLGEGGTEAFF
NA	15	TRBJ1-5	TRBV29-1	TRBD1	TGCAGCCCCTACCCCAGGGGGCAGGGCAATCAGCCCCAGCATTTT	CSPYPRGQGNQPQHF
NA	14	TRBJ1-2	TRBV9	NA	TGTGCCAGCAGCGTAGCGGACGGATCCTATGGCTACACCTTC	CASSVADGSYGYTF
NA	18	TRBJ1-1	TRBV7-2	NA	TGTGCCAGCAGCCGTCGTCCTCCGGACAGCCTCCGGGTCACTGAAGCTTTCTTT	CASSRRPPDSLRVTEAFF
few	16	TRBJ1-4	TRBV4-2	TRBD1	TGTGCCAGCAGCCCGGGACAGGGGGCGTCGGGTGAAAAACTGTTTTTT	CASSPGQGASGEKLFF
NA	12	TRBJ1-2	TRBV2	NA	TGTGCCAGCATGGAGGGGCTCTATGGCTACACCTTC	CASMEGLYGYTF
NA	15	TRBJ2-7	TRBV2	TRBD1	TGTGCCAGCAGTTCGGGACCGGGACAGAGCTACGAGCAGTACTTC	CASSSGPGQSYEQYF
few	14	TRBJ2-5	TRBV15	NA	TGTGCCACCAGCAGGGTGGGTGGCCAAGAGACCCAGTACTTC	CATSRVGGQETQYF
NA	14	TRBJ1-5	TRBV5-1	TRBD1	TGCGCCAGCAGCCCGACAGGGGGCCATCAGCCCCAGCATTTT	CASSPTGGHQPQHF
NA	14	TRBJ1-1	TRBV6-6	NA	TGTGCCAGCAGTTACTCGACGCGGAACACTGAAGCTTTCTTT	CASSYSTRNTEAFF
NA	14	TRBJ2-2	TRBV6-5	NA	TGTGCCAGCAGTTACAGTCGGGATGCCGGGGAGCTGTTTTTT	CASSYSRDAGELFF
few	13	TRBJ2-7	TRBV29-1	NA	TGCAGCGTTGGGGAATCCCTTGGGGACGAGCAGTACTTC	CSVGESLGDEQYF
NA	14	TRBJ1-2	TRBV7-2	NA	TGTGCCAGCAGCTTAGGTCGTCTGGCTCATGGCTACACCTTC	CASSLGRLAHGYTF
NA	20	TRBJ1-3	TRBV29-1	TRBD1	TGCAGCGTTGCCTTTCGGTATGACGGGGACAGCCAGGTCTCTGGAAACACCATATATTTT	CSVAFRYDGDSQVSGNTIYF
NA	16	TRBJ2-5	TRBV5-1	NA	TGCGCCAGCAGCTTGGATTCTGGGGATGCCCAAGAGACCCAGTACTTC	CASSLDSGDAQETQYF
NA	15	TRBJ1-1	TRBV29-1	NA	TGCAGCGTTCCACGGGAAGCCCAAGGGGGCACTGAAGCTTTCTTT	CSVPREAQGGTEAFF
NA	15	TRBJ2-5	TRBV5-1	TRBD2	TGCGCCAGCAGCCGTACTAGCGGGGGGTCGGAGACCCAGTACTTC	CASSRTSGGSETQYF
few	15	TRBJ2-7	TRBV7-9	TRBD1	TGTGCCAGCAGTAACCGCCGGGACAGGGTAGCCGAGCAGTACTTC	CASSNRRDRVAEQYF
NA	14	TRBJ1-2	TRBV19	NA	TGTGCCACCCAAGACTCGACGGAGAACTATGGCTACACCTTC	CATQDSTENYGYTF
few	14	TRBJ2-5	TRBV14	NA	TGTGCCAGCAGCCAAGAACCTTGGGGGGAGACCCAGTACTTC	CASSQEPWGETQYF
NA	14	TRBJ2-6	TRBV7-2	NA	TGTGCCAGCAGCTTGGAAACTGGGGCCAACGTCCTGACTTTC	CASSLETGANVLTF
NA	14	TRBJ1-2	TRBV6-6	NA	TGTGCCAGCAGTAGTCAGGGAGGTGGGTATGGCTACACCTTC	CASSSQGGGYGYTF
NA	13	TRBJ2-5	TRBV7-2	NA	TGTGCCAGCAGCTTAGTCAGGGAAGAGACCCAGTACTTC	CASSLVREETQYF
few	14	TRBJ2-7	TRBV5-6	NA	TGTGCCAGCAGCGTCCCGGGACACCCCTACGAGCAGTACTTC	CASSVPGHPYEQYF
NA	12	TRBJ2-3	TRBV29-1	NA	TGCAGCGTTCTTGCGTCGGGAGATACGCAGTATTTT	CSVLASGDTQYF
NA	13	TRBJ2-5	TRBV11-2	NA	TGTGCCAGCAGCTTAGAGCGGTCGGAGACCCAGTACTTC	CASSLERSETQYF
once	18	TRBJ1-5	TRBV23-1	NA	TGCGCCAGCAGTCCTACGAGTCTCGACTTAGGTAGCAATCAGCCCCAGCATTTT	CASSPTSLDLGSNQPQHF
NA	16	TRBJ2-7	TRBV23-1	NA	TGCGCCAGCAGTCAAAGGGGGGGGACCTCTGAATACGAGCAGTACTTC	CASSQRGGTSEYEQYF
NA	14	TRBJ2-4	TRBV5-1	TRBD1	TGCGCCAGCAGCATGGGACAGTCCAAAAACATTCAGTACTTC	CASSMGQSKNIQYF
NA	12	TRBJ2-2	TRBV9	NA	TGTGCCAGCAGCGTAGCAGCCGGGGAGCTGTTTTTT	CASSVAAGELFF
NA	13	TRBJ2-5	TRBV4-3	NA	TGCGCCAGCAGCCAAGGACTGCAAGAGACCCAGTACTTC	CASSQGLQETQYF
NA	16	TRBJ2-6	TRBV29-1	TRBD2	TGCAGCGTTGGATTAGCGGGGGGTTCTGGGGCCAACGTCCTGACTTTC	CSVGLAGGSGANVLTF
NA	15	TRBJ2-1	TRBV5-4	NA	TGTGCCAGCAGCTTGGGGGATAAAATGGGGAATGAGCAGTTCTTC	CASSLGDKMGNEQFF
few	13	TRBJ2-7	TRBV6-5	NA	TGTGCCAGCGGGGGGGACATCCGAGAGGAGCAGTACTTC	CASGGDIREEQYF